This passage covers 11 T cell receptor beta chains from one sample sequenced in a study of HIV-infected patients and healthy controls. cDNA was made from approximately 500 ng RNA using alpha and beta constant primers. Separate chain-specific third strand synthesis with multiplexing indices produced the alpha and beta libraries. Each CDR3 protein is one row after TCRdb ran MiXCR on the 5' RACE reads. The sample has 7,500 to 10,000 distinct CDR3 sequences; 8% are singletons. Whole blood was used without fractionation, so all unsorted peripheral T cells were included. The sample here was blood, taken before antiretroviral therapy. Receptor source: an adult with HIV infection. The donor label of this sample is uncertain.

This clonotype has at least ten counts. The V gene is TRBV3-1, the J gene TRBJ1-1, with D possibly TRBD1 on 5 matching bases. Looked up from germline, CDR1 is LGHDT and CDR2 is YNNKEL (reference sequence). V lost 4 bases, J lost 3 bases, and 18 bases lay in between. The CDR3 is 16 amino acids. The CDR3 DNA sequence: TGTGCCAGCAGCCGAAGACAGCACGGGGGGGACACTGAAGCTTTCTTT. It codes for CASSRRQHGGDTEAFF.

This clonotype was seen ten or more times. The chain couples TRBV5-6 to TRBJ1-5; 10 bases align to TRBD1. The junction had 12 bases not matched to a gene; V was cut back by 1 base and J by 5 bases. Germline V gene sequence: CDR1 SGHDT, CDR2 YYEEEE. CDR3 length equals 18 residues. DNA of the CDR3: TGTGCCAGCAGCTTGTATGGGGGGACAGGGGAAGAGGATCAGCCCCAGCATTTT. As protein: CASSLYGGTGEEDQPQHF.

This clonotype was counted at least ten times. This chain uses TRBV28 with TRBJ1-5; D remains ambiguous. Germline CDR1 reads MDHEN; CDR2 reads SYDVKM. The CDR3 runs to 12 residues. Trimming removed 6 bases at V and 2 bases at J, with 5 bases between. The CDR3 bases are TGTGCCAGCAGAACGGGCAATCAGCCCCAGCATTTT. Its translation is CASRTGNQPQHF.

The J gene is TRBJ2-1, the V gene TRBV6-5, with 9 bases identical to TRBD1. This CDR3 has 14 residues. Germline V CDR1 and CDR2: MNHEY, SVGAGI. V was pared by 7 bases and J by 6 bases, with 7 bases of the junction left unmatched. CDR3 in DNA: TGTGCCAGCAAGGACAGGGGCTCTCCCAATGAGCAGTTCTTC. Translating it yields CASKDRGSPNEQFF.

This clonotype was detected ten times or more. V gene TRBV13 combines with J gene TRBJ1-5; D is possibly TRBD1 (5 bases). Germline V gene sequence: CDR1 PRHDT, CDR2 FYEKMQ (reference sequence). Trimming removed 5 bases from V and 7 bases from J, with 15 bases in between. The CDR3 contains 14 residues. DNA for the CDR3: TGTGCCAGCAGCACCGGTGGCAAGGGGCAGCCCCAGCATTTT. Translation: CASSTGGKGQPQHF.

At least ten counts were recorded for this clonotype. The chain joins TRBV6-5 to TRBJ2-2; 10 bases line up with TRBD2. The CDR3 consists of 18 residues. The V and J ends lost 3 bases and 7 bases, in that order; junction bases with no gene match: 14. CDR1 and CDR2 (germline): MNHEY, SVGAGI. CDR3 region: CASSYSRILAGAGGELFF. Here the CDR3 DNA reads TGTGCCAGCAGTTATTCCAGAATCCTAGCGGGAGCCGGCGGGGAGCTGTTTTTT.

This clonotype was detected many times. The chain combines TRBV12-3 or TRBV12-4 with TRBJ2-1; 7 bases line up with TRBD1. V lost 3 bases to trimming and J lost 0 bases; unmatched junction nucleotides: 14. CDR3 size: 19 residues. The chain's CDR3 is CASSFRSGGDFSSYNEQFF. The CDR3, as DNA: TGTGCCAGCAGTTTTCGTTCAGGGGGAGATTTTAGCTCCTACAATGAGCAGTTCTTC.

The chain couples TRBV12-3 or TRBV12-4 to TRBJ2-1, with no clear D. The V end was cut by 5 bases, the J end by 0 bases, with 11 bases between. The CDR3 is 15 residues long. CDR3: CASSPQGLSYNEQFF. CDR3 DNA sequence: TGTGCCAGCAGTCCCCAAGGGCTCTCCTACAATGAGCAGTTCTTC.

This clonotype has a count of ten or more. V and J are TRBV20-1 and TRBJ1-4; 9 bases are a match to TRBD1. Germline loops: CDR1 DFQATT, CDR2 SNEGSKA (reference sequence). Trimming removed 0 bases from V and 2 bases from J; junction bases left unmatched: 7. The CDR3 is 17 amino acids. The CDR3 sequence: CSARDHRGLGTNEKLFF. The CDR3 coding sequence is TGCAGTGCTAGAGATCACAGGGGGCTCGGCACTAATGAAAAACTGTTTTTT.

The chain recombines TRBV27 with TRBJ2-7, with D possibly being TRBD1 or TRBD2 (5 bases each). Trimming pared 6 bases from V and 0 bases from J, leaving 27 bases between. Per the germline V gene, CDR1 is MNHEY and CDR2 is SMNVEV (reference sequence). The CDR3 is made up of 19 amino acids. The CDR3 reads CASRPTYPGTVASSYEQYF. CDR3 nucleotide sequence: TGTGCCAGCAGGCCCACCTACCCAGGGACGGTAGCGAGCTCCTACGAGCAGTACTTC.

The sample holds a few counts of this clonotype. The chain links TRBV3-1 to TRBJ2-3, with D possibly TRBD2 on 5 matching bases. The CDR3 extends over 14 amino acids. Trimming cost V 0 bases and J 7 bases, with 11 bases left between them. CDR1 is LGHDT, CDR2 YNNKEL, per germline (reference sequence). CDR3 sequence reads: CASSQEEATYTQYF. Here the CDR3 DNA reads TGTGCCAGCAGCCAAGAGGAGGCCACGTATACGCAGTATTTT.